The 3 T cell receptor beta chains below all came from one sample that was sequenced in a study of molecular identifiers for immune sequencing clone quantification. From the PCR reads, TCRdb called clonotypes with MiXCR, one entry per CDR3 protein. Counted here are about 630,000 distinct CDR3 sequences, 25% occurring once; the ten biggest clones make up about 0.84%. The sample consisted of naive CD8+ T cells from blood, with Jurkat cell RNA spiked in. Subset noted: FACS-sorted CD8+CD4-CCR7+CD45RA+ naive T cells. Receptors originate from a human donor in good health. Some libraries in this study had Jurkat cell RNA spiked in.

This clonotype occurred a few times. The chain carries TRBV6-5 and TRBJ1-1; D might be TRBD1 (5 bases). V was trimmed by 5 bases and J by 10 bases, leaving 14 bases between them. This CDR3 spans 12 amino acids. CDR1 and CDR2 from the germline V gene are MNHEY and SVGAGI. The CDR3 DNA follows: TGTGCCAGCAGTGGGGACTTAGCTCGAGCTTTCTTT. Encoded protein: CASSGDLARAFF.

This clonotype was counted at least ten times. The V gene is TRBV12-3 or TRBV12-4, the J gene TRBJ2-3; 8 bases map to TRBD1. The CDR3 sequence is 15 residues long. The V and J ends lost 5 bases and 4 bases, in that order; junction bases with no gene match: 8. CDR3 in amino acids: CASSLQGAFPDTQYF. As DNA, the CDR3 is TGTGCCAGCAGTCTCCAGGGGGCTTTCCCAGATACGCAGTATTTT.

This clonotype showed up many times. The rearrangement joins TRBV27 to TRBJ2-7, with D perhaps matching TRBD1 or TRBD2 (7 bases each). The CDR3 runs to 18 residues. Trimming pared 2 bases from V and 6 bases from J, leaving 26 bases between. Germline loops: CDR1 MNHEY, CDR2 SMNVEV (reference sequence). DNA of the CDR3: TGTGCCAGCAGTTTAATTCGTCGTTCGCGACAGGGAGGGCGCGAGCAGTACTTC. Its protein product is CASSLIRRSRQGGREQYF.